The 14 T cell receptor beta chains given below trace back to one sample, sequenced in a study of CD8+CD57+ T cells in acquired aplastic anemia. The use of genomic DNA as template underpinned the TCR beta VDJ and CDR3 profiling. One entry per CDR3 protein, called by TCRdb with MiXCR from the reads. Altogether about 270,000 distinct CDR3 sequences are present, around 60% being singletons, with the ten largest covering 7.5% to 9%. Sequencing input: sorted CD4+, CD8+, or CD8+CD57+ T cells (not recorded which) from PBMCs. The receptors here all came from a human donor with severe aplastic anemia or a healthy control (not recorded which).

This clonotype showed up many times. The rearrangement joins TRBV20-1 to TRBJ2-3; D gene ambiguous. This CDR3 contains 14 residues. Germline CDR1 is DFQATT and CDR2 is SNEGSKA (reference sequence). V was shortened by 6 bases and J by 3 bases, with 16 bases between the two germline ends. The CDR3: CSAPVGMRTDTQYF. Here the CDR3 DNA reads TGCAGTGCGCCGGTTGGGATGAGGACAGATACGCAGTATTTT.

The chain combines TRBV9 with TRBJ2-3; D perhaps matches TRBD1 (5 bases). The CDR3 runs to 14 residues. The germline V gene has CDR1 SGDLS and CDR2 YYNGEE. V lost 0 bases and J 5 bases, leaving 10 bases between the germline ends. The CDR3 region is CASSVGTTGDTQYF. CDR3 sequence (DNA): TGTGCCAGCAGCGTAGGGACAACAGGAGATACGCAGTATTTT.

This clonotype was detected many times. The V call is TRBV19, the J call TRBJ2-7; 8 bases are shared with TRBD1. V lost 5 bases and J lost 2; bases outside the gene matches: 5. Germline loops: CDR1 LNHDA, CDR2 SQIVND (reference sequence). The CDR3 runs 14 residues. The CDR3 bases are TGTGCCAGTAGTCCTCGACAGGGGACCTACGAGCAGTACTTC. Amino acid sequence: CASSPRQGTYEQYF.

This chain links TRBV19 with TRBJ1-6; D gene uncertain. Germline lookup yields CDR1 LNHDA and CDR2 SQIVND (reference sequence). CDR3 length: 14 amino acids. Trimming stripped 7 bases from V and 8 bases from J, with 15 bases between. In DNA form, the CDR3 reads TGTGCCAGTAAGATGGGAGTACCTGATTCACCCCTCCACTTT. It is translated as CASKMGVPDSPLHF. The whole variable domain, remainder taken from reference TRBV19 and TRBJ1-6, is DGGITQSPKYLFRKEGQNVTLSCEQNLNHDAMYWYRQDPGQGLRLIYYSQIVNDFQKGDIAEGYSVSREKKESFPLTVTSAQKNPTAFYLCASKMGVPDSPLHFGNGTRLTVT.

A word on this clonotype: Germline is not matched at one junction end, which may reflect a read error. CDR3 sequence: CASSRQDF. CDR3 sequence (DNA): TGTGCCAGCAGTCGTCAGGACTTC. The chain combines TRBV6-2 or TRBV6-3 with TRBJ2-7; no firm D call. The germline CDR1 and CDR2 sequences are MNHEY and SVGEGT. This CDR3 has 8 amino acids.

The chain combines TRBV10-1 with TRBJ2-7; D uncertain. Germline values: CDR1 WNHNN, CDR2 SYGVQD (reference sequence). The CDR3 contains 12 residues. Trimming took off 3 bases at V and 2 bases at J, with 5 bases between the two ends. The CDR3 DNA reads as TGCGCCAGCAGTGATACCGCCTACGAGCAGTACTTC. This encodes CASSDTAYEQYF.

In this sample, this clonotype turned up a few times. Since a much larger clone is just one base distant, this may be a read error. The rearrangement links TRBV6-5 to TRBJ1-2; unclear D gene. Trimming took 8 bases from V and 4 from J, leaving 14 bases between them. The V gene's germline CDR1 is MNHEY and CDR2 SVGAGI. The CDR3 has 13 residues. The CDR3 region is CASGPRASYGYTF. CDR3 nucleotides: TGTGCCAGCGGTCCTAGGGCGAGCTATGGCTACACCTTC.

The chain recombines TRBV10-1 with TRBJ1-5, with D uncertain. Germline V CDR1 and CDR2: WNHNN, SYGVQD (reference sequence). V was clipped by 2 bases and J by 11 bases, with 13 bases between them. The CDR3 sequence is 13 residues long. CDR3 DNA: TGCGCCAGCAGTGAGAGCGGTCGTGAGTCCCAGCATTTT. Its translation: CASSESGRESQHF.

J is TRBJ2-3 and V is TRBV5-1; D is unclear. Germline values: CDR1 SGHRS, CDR2 YFSETQ. This CDR3 is 15 amino acids long. V was cut by 3 bases and J by 9 bases, with 20 bases left in between. Written as DNA, the CDR3 is TGCGCCAGCAGCTCGCGGACGGACCAGTGGTACACGCAGTATTTT. As protein: CASSSRTDQWYTQYF.

This clonotype was observed many times. The gene calls are TRBV5-8 and TRBJ1-1; a possible D gene is TRBD1 (6 bases). The CDR3 spans 16 residues. Per the germline V gene, CDR1 is SGHTS and CDR2 is YDEGEE. Trimming stripped 2 bases from V and 4 bases from J, with 18 bases between. CDR3 sequence (DNA): TGTGCCAGCAGCTTAGACTCCGGGACAAAGGGCACTGAAGCTTTCTTT. Protein product: CASSLDSGTKGTEAFF.

The chain combines TRBV10-3 with TRBJ2-2; TRBD2 aligns across 9 bases. Germline V gives CDR1 ENHRY, CDR2 SYGVKD. Losses at the gene ends were 9 bases for V and 2 bases for J; bases not matched to a gene: 1. The CDR3 has 13 amino acids. The CDR3 loop is CAISGSNTGELFF. The CDR3 DNA sequence: TGTGCCATTAGCGGGAGTAACACCGGGGAGCTGTTTTTT.

This clonotype was picked up one time. The gene calls are TRBV2 and TRBJ2-4; the match to TRBD1 covers 7 bases. This CDR3 contains 12 residues. Per the germline V gene, CDR1 is SNHLY and CDR2 is FYNNEI. Germline trimming cut 1 base from V and 14 bases from J; bases unmatched to any gene: 5. The CDR3: CASSEGDRTEYF. CDR3 DNA sequence: TGTGCCAGCAGTGAAGGGGACAGAACGGAGTACTTC.

Ten or more counts support this clonotype. The rearrangement links TRBV11-2 to TRBJ2-5, with TRBD2 matching over 11 bases. The CDR3 spans 16 residues. Trimming removed 2 bases from V and 1 base from J; junction bases left unmatched: 3. Germline lookup yields CDR1 SGHAT and CDR2 FQNNGV. CDR3 in amino acids: CASSLLAGGLQETQYF. The CDR3 coding sequence is TGTGCCAGCAGCTTACTAGCGGGGGGTCTCCAAGAGACCCAGTACTTC.

The gene calls are TRBV9 and TRBJ1-1; D remains unclear. CDR3 size: 13 residues. V lost 0 bases, J lost 3 bases, and 6 bases lay in between. The germline gives CDR1 SGDLS, CDR2 YYNGEE. The CDR3 loop is CASSVEAYTEAFF. DNA for the CDR3: TGTGCCAGCAGCGTAGAGGCTTACACTGAAGCTTTCTTT.